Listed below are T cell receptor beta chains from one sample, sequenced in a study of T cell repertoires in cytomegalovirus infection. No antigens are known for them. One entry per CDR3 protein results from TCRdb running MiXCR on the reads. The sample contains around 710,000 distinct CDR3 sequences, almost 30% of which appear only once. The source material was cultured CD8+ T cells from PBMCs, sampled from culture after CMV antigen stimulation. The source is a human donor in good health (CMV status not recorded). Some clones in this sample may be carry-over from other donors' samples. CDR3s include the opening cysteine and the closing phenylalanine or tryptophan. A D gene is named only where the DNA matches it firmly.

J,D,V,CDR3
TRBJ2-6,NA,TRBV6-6,CASIGQWSSGANVLTF
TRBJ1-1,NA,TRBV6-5,CASSYGDLFTEAFF
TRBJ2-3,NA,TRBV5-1,CASSSLTERLPSTDTQYF
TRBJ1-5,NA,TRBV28,CASSPDPVLSAQHF
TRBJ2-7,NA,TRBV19,CASSQGYHEQYF
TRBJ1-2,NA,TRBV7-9,CASSLDGPLAGYTF
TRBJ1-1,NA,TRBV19,CASSLRRTEAFF
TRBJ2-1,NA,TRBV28,CASSLSAGYNEQFF
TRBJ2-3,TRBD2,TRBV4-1,CASSQAPLAGGTDTQYF
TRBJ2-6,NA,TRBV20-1,CSARDAGLRVSGANVLTF
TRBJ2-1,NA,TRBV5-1,CASSLELPWNEQFF
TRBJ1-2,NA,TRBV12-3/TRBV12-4,CASSSDRYGYTF
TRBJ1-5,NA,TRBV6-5,CASSDPDSNQPQHF
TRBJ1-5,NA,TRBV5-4,CASSWGGGTSNQPQHF
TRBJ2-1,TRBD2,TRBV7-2,CASSLVRGSYNEQFF
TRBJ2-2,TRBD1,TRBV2,CALGDRGYTGELFF
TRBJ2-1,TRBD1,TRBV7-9,CASPNGTGVYNEQFF
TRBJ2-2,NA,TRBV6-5,CASSYFKENTGELFF
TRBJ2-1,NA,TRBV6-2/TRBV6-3,CASSYIPLKYSYNEQFF
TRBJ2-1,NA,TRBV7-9,CASTLFTRENEQFF
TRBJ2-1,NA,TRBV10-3,CAGGGPANEQFF
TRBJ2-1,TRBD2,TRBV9,CASSGTSGGYSYNEQFF
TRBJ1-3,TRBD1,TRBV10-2,CASSEPTGPRSGNTIYF
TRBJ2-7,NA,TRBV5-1,CASSFDPGPLRGEQYF
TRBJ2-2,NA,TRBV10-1,CASSDPEGELFF
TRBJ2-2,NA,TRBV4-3,CASSQDLQGRITGELFF
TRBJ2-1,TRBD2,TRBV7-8,CASSFGGGAGNEQFF
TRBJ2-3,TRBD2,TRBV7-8,CASSPPREGRTDTQYF
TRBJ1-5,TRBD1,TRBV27,CASSFYFPGQGAYQPQHF
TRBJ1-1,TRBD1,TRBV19,CASTGTANTEAFF
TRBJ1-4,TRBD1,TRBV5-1,CASSLKGQGRESEKLFF
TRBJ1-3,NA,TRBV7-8,CASGSKTRNTIYF
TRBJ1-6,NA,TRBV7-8,CASSLYIDPYNSPLHF
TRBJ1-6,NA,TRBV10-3,CAISVLRDLNNSPLHF
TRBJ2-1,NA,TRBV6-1,CASSKPGPLSYNEQFF
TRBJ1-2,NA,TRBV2,CASRRPDYGYTF
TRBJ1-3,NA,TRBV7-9,CASSSEMSGNTIYF
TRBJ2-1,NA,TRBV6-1,CASSEQVHLSPYNEQFF
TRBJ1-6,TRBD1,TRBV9,CASSLTRGTGYNSPLHF
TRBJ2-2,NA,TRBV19,CASSEQGWGGEELFF
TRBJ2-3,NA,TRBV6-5,CASSSNERDTDTQYF
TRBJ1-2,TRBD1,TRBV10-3,CAISESRGQIDGYTF
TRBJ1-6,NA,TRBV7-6,CASRLNPGYLSPLHF
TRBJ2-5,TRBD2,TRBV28,CASSEASGQETQYF
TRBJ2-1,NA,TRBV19,CASSIHRDRSYNEQFF
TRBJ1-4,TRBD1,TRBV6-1,CASSDLRDRGEKLFF
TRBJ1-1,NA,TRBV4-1,CASSQDRGEAFF
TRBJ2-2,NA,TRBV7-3,CASSLRYGGSGELFF
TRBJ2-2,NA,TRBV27,CASSPPTVYWTGELFF
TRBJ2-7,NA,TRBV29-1,CSALRAHEQYF
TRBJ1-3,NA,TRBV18,CASSQSQLSGNTIYF
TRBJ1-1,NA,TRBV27,CASSLSTVNTEAFF
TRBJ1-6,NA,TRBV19,CASSSWSDSPLHF
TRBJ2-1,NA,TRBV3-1,CASSQDLETTDNEQFF
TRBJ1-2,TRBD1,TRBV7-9,CASSLGPGTGLASYGYTF
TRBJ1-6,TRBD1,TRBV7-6,CASSPRGGQVPRNSPLHF
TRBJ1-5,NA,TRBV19,CASRHRVNQPQHF
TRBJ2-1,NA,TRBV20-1,CSAGSPTDMDNEQFF
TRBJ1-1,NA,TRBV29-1,CSVETGWDTEAFF
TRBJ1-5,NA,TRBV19,CASSIGLTAYSNQPQHF